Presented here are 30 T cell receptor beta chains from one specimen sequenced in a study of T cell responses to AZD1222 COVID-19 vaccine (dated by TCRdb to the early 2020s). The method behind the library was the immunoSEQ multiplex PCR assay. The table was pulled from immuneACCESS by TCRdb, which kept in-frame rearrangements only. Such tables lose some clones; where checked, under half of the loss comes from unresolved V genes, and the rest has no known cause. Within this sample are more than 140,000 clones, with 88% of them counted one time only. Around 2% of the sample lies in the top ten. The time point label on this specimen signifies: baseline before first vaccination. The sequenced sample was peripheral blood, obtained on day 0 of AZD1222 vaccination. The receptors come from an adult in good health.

The DNA for the CDR3 is TGTGCCAGTAACCAATACAATGAGCAGTTCTTC. Amino acid sequence: CASNQYNEQFF. V is TRBV19 and J is TRBJ2-1; D remains ambiguous. Germline CDR1 is LNHDA and CDR2 is SQIVND (reference sequence). V lost 7 bases to trimming and J lost 4 bases, with 5 bases between them. The CDR3 is made up of 11 amino acids.

The CDR3 sequence: CASQGLIGNQPQHF. The CDR3 region has the DNA TGTGCCAGCCAGGGTTTGATCGGCAATCAGCCCCAGCATTTT. This chain uses TRBV19 with TRBJ1-5; a weak D match, TRBD1 (5 bases). V dropped 9 bases and J dropped 2 bases, with 14 bases sitting between them. Germline V lookup: CDR1 LNHDA, CDR2 SQIVND (reference sequence). The CDR3 spans 14 residues.

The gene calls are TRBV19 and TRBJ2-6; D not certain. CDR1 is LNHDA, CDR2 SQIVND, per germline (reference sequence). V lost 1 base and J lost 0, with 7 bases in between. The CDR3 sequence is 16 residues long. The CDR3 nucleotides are TGTGCCAGTAGTATAGTTAAGACCTCTGGGGCCAACGTCCTGACTTTC. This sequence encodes CASSIVKTSGANVLTF.

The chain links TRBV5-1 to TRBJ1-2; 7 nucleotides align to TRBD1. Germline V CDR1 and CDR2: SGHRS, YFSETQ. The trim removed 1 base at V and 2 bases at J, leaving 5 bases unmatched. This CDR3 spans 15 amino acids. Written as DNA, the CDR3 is TGCGCCAGCAGCTTGAACGCAGGGGGAAACTATGGCTACACCTTC. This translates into CASSLNAGGNYGYTF.

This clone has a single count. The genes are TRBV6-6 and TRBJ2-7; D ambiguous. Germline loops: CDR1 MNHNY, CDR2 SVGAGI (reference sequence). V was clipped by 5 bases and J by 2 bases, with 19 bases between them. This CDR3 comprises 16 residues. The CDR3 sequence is CASSRTAGFSPYEQYF. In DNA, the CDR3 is TGTGCCAGCAGTCGAACGGCCGGGTTTAGTCCCTACGAGCAGTACTTC.

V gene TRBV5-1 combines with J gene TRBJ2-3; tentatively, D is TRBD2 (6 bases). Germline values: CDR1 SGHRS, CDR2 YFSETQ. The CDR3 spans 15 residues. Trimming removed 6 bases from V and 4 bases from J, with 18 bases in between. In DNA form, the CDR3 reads TGCGCCAGCACCCGGGGCGGCGGGAATGCAGATACGCAGTATTTT. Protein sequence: CASTRGGGNADTQYF.

The CDR3 sequence: CAWSVGVPSYEQYF. DNA of the CDR3: TGTGCCTGGAGTGTTGGAGTTCCCTCCTACGAGCAGTACTTC. The J gene is TRBJ2-7, the V gene TRBV30; D not certain. Germline V CDR1 and CDR2: GTSNPN, SVGIG (reference sequence). The length of the CDR3 is 14 residues. Trimming removed 0 bases from V and 0 bases from J, with 9 bases in between.

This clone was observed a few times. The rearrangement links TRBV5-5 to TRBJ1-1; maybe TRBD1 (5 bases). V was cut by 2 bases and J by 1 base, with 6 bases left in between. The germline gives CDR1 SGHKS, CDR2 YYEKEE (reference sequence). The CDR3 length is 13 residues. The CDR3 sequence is CASSLGENTEAFF. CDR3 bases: TGTGCCAGCAGCTTAGGGGAGAACACTGAAGCTTTCTTT. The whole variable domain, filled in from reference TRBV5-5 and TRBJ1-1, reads DAGVTQSPTHLIKTRGQQVTLRCSPISGHKSVSWYQQVLGQGPQFIFQYYEKEERGRGNFPDRFSARQFPNYSSELNVNALLLGDSALYLCASSLGENTEAFFGQGTRLTVV.

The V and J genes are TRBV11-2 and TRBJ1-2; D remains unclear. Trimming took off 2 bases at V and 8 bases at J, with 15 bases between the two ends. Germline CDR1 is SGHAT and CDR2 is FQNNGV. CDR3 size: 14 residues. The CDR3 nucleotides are TGTGCCAGCAGCTTACATTGCCCTCGTCGGGGCTACACCTTC. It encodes CASSLHCPRRGYTF.

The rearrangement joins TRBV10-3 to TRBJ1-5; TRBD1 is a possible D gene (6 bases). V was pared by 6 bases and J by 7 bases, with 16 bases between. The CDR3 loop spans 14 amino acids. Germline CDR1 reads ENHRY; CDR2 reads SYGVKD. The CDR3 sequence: CAIRGGSPGQPQHF. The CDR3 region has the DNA TGTGCCATCAGGGGGGGCAGCCCGGGACAGCCCCAGCATTTT.

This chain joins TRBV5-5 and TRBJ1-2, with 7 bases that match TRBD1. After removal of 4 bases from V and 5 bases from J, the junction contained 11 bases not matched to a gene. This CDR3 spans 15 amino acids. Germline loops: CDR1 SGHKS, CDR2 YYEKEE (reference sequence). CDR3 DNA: TGTGCCAGCAGCCCCCAACAGGGGATTGTATATGGCTACACCTTC. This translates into CASSPQQGIVYGYTF.

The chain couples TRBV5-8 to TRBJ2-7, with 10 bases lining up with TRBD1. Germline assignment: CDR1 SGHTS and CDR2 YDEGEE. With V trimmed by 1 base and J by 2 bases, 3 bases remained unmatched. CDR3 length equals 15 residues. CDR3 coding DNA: TGTGCCAGCAGCTTGATCGGGACAGGGGCCTACGAGCAGTACTTC. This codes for CASSLIGTGAYEQYF.

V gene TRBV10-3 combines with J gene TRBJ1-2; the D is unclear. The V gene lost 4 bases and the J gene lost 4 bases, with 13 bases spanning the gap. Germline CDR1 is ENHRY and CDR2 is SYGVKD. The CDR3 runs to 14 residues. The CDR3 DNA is TGTGCCATCAGTGGCCCCCCCCCATCCTATGGCTACACCTTC. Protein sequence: CAISGPPPSYGYTF.

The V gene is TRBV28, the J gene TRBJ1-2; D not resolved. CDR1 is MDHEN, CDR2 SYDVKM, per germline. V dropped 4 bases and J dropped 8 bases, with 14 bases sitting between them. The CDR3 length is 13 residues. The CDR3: CASSWAPRKGYTF. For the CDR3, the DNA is TGTGCCAGCAGTTGGGCCCCCCGGAAGGGCTACACCTTC.

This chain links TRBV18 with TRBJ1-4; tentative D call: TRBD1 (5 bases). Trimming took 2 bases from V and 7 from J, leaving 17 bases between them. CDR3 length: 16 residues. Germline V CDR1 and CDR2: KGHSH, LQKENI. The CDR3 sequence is CASSPLSRRDGEKLFF. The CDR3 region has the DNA TGTGCCAGCTCACCATTGAGTCGGAGGGACGGTGAAAAACTGTTTTTT.

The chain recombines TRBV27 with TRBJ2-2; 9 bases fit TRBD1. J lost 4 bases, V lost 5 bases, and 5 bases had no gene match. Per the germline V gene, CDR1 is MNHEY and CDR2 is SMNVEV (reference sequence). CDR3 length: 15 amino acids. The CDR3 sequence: CASSAGTGTTGELFF. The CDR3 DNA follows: TGTGCCAGCAGTGCTGGGACAGGGACCACCGGGGAGCTGTTTTTT.

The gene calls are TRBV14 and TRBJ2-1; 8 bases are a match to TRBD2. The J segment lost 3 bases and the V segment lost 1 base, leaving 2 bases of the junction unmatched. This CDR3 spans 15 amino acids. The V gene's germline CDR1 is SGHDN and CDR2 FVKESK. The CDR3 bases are TGTGCCAGCAGCCAAGCGGGAGGGTACTACAATGAGCAGTTCTTC. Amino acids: CASSQAGGYYNEQFF. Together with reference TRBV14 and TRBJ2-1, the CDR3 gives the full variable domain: EAGVTQFPSHSVIEKGQTVTLRCDPISGHDNLYWYRRVMGKEIKFLLHFVKESKQDESGMPNNRFLAERTGGTYSTLKVQPAELEDSGVYFCASSQAGGYYNEQFFGPGTRLTVL.

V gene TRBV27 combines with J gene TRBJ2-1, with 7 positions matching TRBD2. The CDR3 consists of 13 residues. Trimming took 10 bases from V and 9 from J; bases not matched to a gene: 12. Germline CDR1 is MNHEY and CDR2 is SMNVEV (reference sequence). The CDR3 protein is CATVGWEGGEQFF. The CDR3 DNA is TGTGCCACCGTAGGGTGGGAGGGTGGTGAGCAGTTCTTC.

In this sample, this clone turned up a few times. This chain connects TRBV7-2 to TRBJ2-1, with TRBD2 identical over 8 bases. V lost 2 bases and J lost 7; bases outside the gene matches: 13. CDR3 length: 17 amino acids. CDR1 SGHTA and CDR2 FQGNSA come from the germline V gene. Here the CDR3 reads CASSLYLSSGGLNEQFF. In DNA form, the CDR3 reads TGTGCCAGCAGCTTATACTTATCCAGCGGGGGCTTAAATGAGCAGTTCTTC.

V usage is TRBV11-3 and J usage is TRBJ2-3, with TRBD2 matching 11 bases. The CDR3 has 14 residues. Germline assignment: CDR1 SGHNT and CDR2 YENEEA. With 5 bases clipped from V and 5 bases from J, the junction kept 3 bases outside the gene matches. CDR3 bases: TGTGCCAGCAGCACCGGGACTAGCGGAGATACGCAGTATTTT. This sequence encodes CASSTGTSGDTQYF.

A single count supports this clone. The DNA of the CDR3 is TGCAGCGTTGAAGTGGGACGGTCTGGCTACACCTTC. Its protein product is CSVEVGRSGYTF. The gene calls are TRBV29-1 and TRBJ1-2, with a possible D match to TRBD1 (5 bases). Deletions cut 1 base from V and 7 bases from J, with 10 bases between. There are 12 residues in the CDR3. CDR1 and CDR2 (germline): SQVTM, ANQGSEA.

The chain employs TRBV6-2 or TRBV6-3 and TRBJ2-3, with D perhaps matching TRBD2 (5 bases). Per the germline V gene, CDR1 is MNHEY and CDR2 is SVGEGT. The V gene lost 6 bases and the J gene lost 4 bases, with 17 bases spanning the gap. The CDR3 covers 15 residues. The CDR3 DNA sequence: TGTGCCAGCAGCCTAACCACTAGTGCCGCAGATACGCAGTATTTT. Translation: CASSLTTSAADTQYF.

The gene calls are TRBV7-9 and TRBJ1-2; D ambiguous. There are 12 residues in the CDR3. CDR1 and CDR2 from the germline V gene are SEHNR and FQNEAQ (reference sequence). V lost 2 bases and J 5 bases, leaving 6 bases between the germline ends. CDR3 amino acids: CASSLLPYGYTF. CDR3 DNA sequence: TGTGCCAGCAGCTTACTACCATATGGCTACACCTTC.

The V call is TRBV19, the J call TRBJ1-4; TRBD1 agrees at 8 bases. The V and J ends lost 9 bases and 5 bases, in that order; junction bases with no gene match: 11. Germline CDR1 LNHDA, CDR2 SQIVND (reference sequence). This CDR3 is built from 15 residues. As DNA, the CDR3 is TGTGCCAGCACATTCGGGACAGGACGGAATGAAAAACTGTTTTTT. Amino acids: CASTFGTGRNEKLFF. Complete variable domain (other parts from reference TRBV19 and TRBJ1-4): DGGITQSPKYLFRKEGQNVTLSCEQNLNHDAMYWYRQDPGQGLRLIYYSQIVNDFQKGDIAEGYSVSREKKESFPLTVTSAQKNPTAFYLCASTFGTGRNEKLFFGSGTQLSVL.

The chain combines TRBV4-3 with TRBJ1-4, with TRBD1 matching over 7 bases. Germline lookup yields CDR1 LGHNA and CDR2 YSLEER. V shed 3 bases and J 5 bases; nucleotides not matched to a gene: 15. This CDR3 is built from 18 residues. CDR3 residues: CASSHGTATPWGNEKLFF. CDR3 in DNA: TGCGCCAGCAGCCACGGGACAGCCACCCCTTGGGGAAATGAAAAACTGTTTTTT.

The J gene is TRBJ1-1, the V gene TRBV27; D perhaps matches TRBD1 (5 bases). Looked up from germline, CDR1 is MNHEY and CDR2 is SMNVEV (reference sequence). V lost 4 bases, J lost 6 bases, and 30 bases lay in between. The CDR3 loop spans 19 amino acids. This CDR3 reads CASSSPEKAFADKNPEAFF. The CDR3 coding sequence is TGTGCCAGCAGTTCCCCCGAGAAAGCTTTCGCGGACAAAAACCCTGAAGCTTTCTTT.

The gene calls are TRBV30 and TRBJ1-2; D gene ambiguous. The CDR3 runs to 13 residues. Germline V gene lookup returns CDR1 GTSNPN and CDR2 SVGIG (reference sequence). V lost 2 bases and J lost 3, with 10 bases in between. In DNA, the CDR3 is TGTGCCTGGAGTTTGCGTGACGACTATGGCTACACCTTC. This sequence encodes CAWSLRDDYGYTF. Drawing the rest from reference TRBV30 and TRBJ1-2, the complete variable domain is SQTIHQWPATLVQPVGSPLSLECTVEGTSNPNLYWYRQAAGRGLQLLFYSVGIGQISSEVPQNLSASRPQDRQFILSSKKLLLSDSGFYLCAWSLRDDYGYTFGSGTRLTVV.

CDR3 DNA sequence: TGTGCCAGCAGTATGGGAGGATCAAGAGATACGCAGTATTTT. It translates to CASSMGGSRDTQYF. The chain employs TRBV28 and TRBJ2-3; a weak D match, TRBD2 (6 bases). In germline, CDR1 is MDHEN, CDR2 SYDVKM. Trimming left V 5 bases short and J 5 bases short, with 14 bases between. The CDR3 contains 14 residues.

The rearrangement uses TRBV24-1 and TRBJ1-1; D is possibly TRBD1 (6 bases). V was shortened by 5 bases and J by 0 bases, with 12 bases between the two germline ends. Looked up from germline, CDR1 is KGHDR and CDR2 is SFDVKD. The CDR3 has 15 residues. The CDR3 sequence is CATSASGAMNTEAFF. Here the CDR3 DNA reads TGTGCCACCAGTGCATCGGGGGCCATGAACACTGAAGCTTTCTTT.

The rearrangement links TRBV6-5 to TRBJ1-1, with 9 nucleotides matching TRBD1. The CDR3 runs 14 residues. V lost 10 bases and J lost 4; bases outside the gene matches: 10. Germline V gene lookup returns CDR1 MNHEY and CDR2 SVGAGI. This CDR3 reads CAISPGTGRTEAFF. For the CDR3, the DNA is TGTGCCATCTCTCCCGGGACAGGGCGCACTGAAGCTTTCTTT.